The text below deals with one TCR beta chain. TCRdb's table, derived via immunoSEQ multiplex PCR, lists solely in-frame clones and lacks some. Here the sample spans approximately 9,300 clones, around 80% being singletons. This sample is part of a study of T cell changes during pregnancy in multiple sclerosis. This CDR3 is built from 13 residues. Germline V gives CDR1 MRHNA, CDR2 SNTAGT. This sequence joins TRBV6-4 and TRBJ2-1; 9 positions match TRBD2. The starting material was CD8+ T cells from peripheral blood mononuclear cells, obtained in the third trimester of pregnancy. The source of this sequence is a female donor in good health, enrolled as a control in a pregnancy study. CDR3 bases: TGTGCTGCGGGAGGGGGGACCCACAATGAGCAGTTCTTC. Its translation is CAAGGGTHNEQFF.